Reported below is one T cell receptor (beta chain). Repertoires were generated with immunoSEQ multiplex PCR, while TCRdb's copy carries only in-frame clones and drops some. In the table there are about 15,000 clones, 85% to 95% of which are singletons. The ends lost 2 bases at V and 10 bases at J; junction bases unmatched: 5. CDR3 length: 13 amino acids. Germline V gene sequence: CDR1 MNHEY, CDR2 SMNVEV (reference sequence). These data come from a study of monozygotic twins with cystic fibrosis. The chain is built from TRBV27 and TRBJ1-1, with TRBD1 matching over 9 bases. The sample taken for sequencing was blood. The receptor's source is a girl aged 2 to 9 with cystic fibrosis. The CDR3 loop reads CASSLRDRVRAFF. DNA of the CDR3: TGTGCCAGCAGTTTAAGGGACAGGGTGAGAGCTTTCTTT.